This TCR beta chain was recorded in a study of blood T cell repertoires in COVID-19. Study context: The United States, Italy and Spain provided the acute and convalescent COVID-19 samples.

Repertoires were generated with immunoSEQ multiplex PCR, while TCRdb's copy carries only in-frame clones and drops some. Of fewer than 300,000 clones listed, 75% to 95% were seen once; the top ten hold 2% to 3%. CDR3 length: 16 amino acids. The V segment lost 2 bases and the J segment 2 bases; nucleotides outside the gene matches: 8. Germline CDR1 KGHDR, CDR2 SFDVKD. This sequence originates from a person between 18 and 35 years old with COVID-19, enrolled during active disease. V is TRBV24-1 and J is TRBJ2-7, with 7 nucleotides matching TRBD1. Sequences were obtained from peripheral blood. DNA of the CDR3: TGTGCCACCAGTGATTCCCGACAGGGACCCACCTACGAGCAGTACTTC. Translating gives CATSDSRQGPTYEQYF.